This T cell receptor (beta chain) emerged from a study of cytomegalovirus exposure and HLA in healthy donors. General study results and limits: Some V segments, TRBV6-2 and TRBV6-3 among them, were indistinguishable and were therefore excluded.

Looked up from germline, CDR1 is LGHNA and CDR2 is YSLEER. Germline trimming cut 1 base from V and 4 bases from J; bases unmatched to any gene: 13. The CDR3 is 20 amino acids. 13 Jbeta primers and 60 Vbeta primers were used for the PCR. Sequencing was performed with immunoSEQ multiplex PCR; in TCRdb, only in-frame clones are kept and a portion is missing. The sample consists of 150,000 to 200,000 clones, 80% to 85% of them appearing once. Regarding this clone: Antigen specificity is unknown.

Sequencing input: PBMCs. This clonotype was sampled from a man aged 45-65 years in good health and CMV-seropositive. The chain combines TRBV4-3 with TRBJ2-2; 12 nucleotides align to TRBD2. The CDR3 loop reads CASSQGVRGTTSGGTGELFF. CDR3 nucleotide sequence: TGCGCCAGCAGCCAAGGGGTCAGAGGAACGACTAGCGGGGGCACCGGGGAGCTGTTTTTT.